Below, 22 T cell receptor beta chains from the same sample are listed, as sequenced in a study of CD4 and CD8 cells across lung adenocarcinoma regions. TCRdb used MiXCR to reprocess the PCR reads, holding one entry per CDR3 protein. The table has approximately 3,700 distinct CDR3 sequences, roughly 50% seen once; the top ten hold about a fifth. Sequenced: CD4+ T cells from the margin of a lung tumor. Source of these receptors: a female donor with lung adenocarcinoma. The CD4 and CD8 labels of this study may be unreliable.

This chain joins TRBV3-1 and TRBJ2-3; a weak D match, TRBD2 (6 bases). The CDR3 sequence is 15 residues long. Trimming took 2 bases from V and 1 from J, leaving 10 bases between them. Germline V gives CDR1 LGHDT, CDR2 YNNKEL (reference sequence). CDR3 sequence: CASSQRASGTDTQYF. CDR3 in DNA: TGTGCCAGCAGCCAAAGGGCTAGCGGCACAGATACGCAGTATTTT.

This clonotype occurred a few times. The gene calls are TRBV6-1 and TRBJ2-1; no clear D. The germline V and J ends were trimmed by 5 bases and 10 bases, with 15 bases remaining between them. The CDR3 spans 13 residues. Germline CDR1 reads MNHNS; CDR2 reads SASEGT. CDR3 nucleotides: TGTGCCAGCAGTATCATACGGACCAAAGAGCAGTTCTTC. Translating it yields CASSIIRTKEQFF.

The chain couples TRBV6-4 to TRBJ1-6; TRBD1 aligns across 7 bases. Germline V CDR1 and CDR2: MRHNA, SNTAGT. This CDR3 has 13 amino acids. After removal of 6 bases from V and 10 bases from J, the junction contained 6 bases not matched to a gene. In DNA, the CDR3 is TGTGCCAGCAGAGACAGGGTAGACTCACCCCTCCACTTT. Translating gives CASRDRVDSPLHF.

The rearrangement uses TRBV4-1 and TRBJ1-2, with unresolved D. The V and J ends lost 1 base and 3 bases respectively, with 12 bases between them. This CDR3 is built from 15 residues. Germline V CDR1 and CDR2: MGHRA, YSYEKL. The CDR3 sequence: CASSQGPGTYYGYTF. CDR3 nucleotides: TGCGCCAGCAGCCAAGGACCAGGAACCTACTATGGCTACACCTTC.

With regard to this clonotype: Germline and junction disagree at one end, which may indicate a read error. V gene TRBV27 combines with J gene TRBJ2-1; weak D call: TRBD2 (5 bases). CDR1 is MNHEY and CDR2 is SMNVEV in the germline V gene (reference sequence). The CDR3 has 11 residues. CDR3 coding DNA: TGTGCCAGCAGTTTTGAAGCGGCCTGGGACTTC. It translates to CASSFEAAWDF.

J is TRBJ2-3 and V is TRBV11-2; 8 bases agree with TRBD1. Germline CDR1 is SGHAT and CDR2 is FQNNGV. Losses at the gene ends were 4 bases for V and 6 bases for J; bases not matched to a gene: 9. The CDR3 has 15 amino acids. The CDR3 is CASSSIRGRGDTQYF. DNA for the CDR3: TGTGCCAGCAGCTCAATCAGGGGGCGAGGGGATACGCAGTATTTT.

This clonotype showed up just a few times. This chain links TRBV6-4 with TRBJ2-3; TRBD2 aligns across 8 bases. V trimming: 0 bases; J trimming: 3 bases; junction bases outside the gene matches: 2. This CDR3 region has 15 residues. Germline assignment: CDR1 MRHNA and CDR2 SNTAGT. This CDR3 reads CASSDSASGTDTQYF. CDR3 DNA: TGTGCCAGCAGTGACTCAGCTAGCGGGACAGATACGCAGTATTTT.

The V and J genes are TRBV7-8 and TRBJ2-5, with 12 nucleotides matching TRBD2. The end of the DNA is better explained by TRBJ2-7, so the J call may be wrong. The length of the CDR3 is 15 residues. Germline V gene lookup returns CDR1 SGHVS and CDR2 FQNEAQ. The CDR3 is CASSARLAGAYEQYF. DNA of the CDR3: TGTGCCAGCAGCGCCCGACTAGCGGGAGCGTACGAGCAGTACTTC.

As concerns this clonotype: The junction and the germline gene differ at one end; a read error may be behind it. The rearrangement uses TRBV6-5 and TRBJ2-1; D unresolved. This CDR3 spans 14 amino acids. Germline loops: CDR1 MNHEY, CDR2 SVGAGI. CDR3 nucleotide sequence: TGTGCCAGCAGTTACTCTAGGAGCGCCGGTGAGCAGTTTTTC. Protein: CASSYSRSAGEQFF.

Within the sample, this clonotype is large (0.1 to 1%). The J gene is TRBJ2-1, the V gene TRBV6-1, with D tentatively TRBD2 (6 bases). Per germline, CDR1 MNHNS and CDR2 SASEGT. Trimming stripped 4 bases from V and 3 bases from J, with 10 bases between. CDR3 size: 14 residues. The CDR3 DNA reads TGTGCCAGCAGTGTTGGGGGGTACTACAATGAGCAGTTCTTC. Its protein is CASSVGGYYNEQFF.

This clonotype has a handful of counts. This rearrangement joins TRBV9 to TRBJ2-1, with D perhaps being TRBD1 or TRBD2 (5 bases each). The germline gives CDR1 SGDLS, CDR2 YYNGEE. V was cut by 5 bases and J by 4 bases, with 19 bases left in between. CDR3 length: 16 amino acids. The CDR3 bases are TGTGCCAGCAGTCCTACTGGGGACGTCGTATACAATGAGCAGTTCTTC. It translates to CASSPTGDVVYNEQFF.

This clonotype came up once. The V call is TRBV6-1, the J call TRBJ2-3; D possibly corresponds to TRBD1 (5 bases). Deletions cut 3 bases from V and 12 bases from J, with 16 bases between. The CDR3 is made up of 13 amino acids. Germline lookup yields CDR1 MNHNS and CDR2 SASEGT. The CDR3 region has the DNA TGTGCCAGCAGTGATCAGGGTGCAGAGACCCAGTATTTT. Its protein is CASSDQGAETQYF.

This clonotype is labeled medium-sized (0.01 to 0.1%). The genes are TRBV6-2 or TRBV6-3 and TRBJ2-1; 13 nucleotides match TRBD2. V shed 6 bases and J 9 bases; nucleotides not matched to a gene: 8. From germline, CDR1 is MNHEY and CDR2 SVGEGT. The CDR3 runs to 15 residues. The CDR3, as DNA: TGTGCCAGCAGCCAAGGACTAGCGGGAGTCACTGAGCAGTTCTTC. It codes for CASSQGLAGVTEQFF.

This clonotype was observed a handful of times. V gene TRBV5-6 combines with J gene TRBJ2-3, with a weak D call TRBD1 (5 bases). In germline, CDR1 is SGHDT, CDR2 YYEEEE. The CDR3 runs 13 residues. V was clipped by 4 bases and J by 2 bases, with 8 bases between them. CDR3 loop: CASSDRPTDTQYF. CDR3 coding DNA: TGTGCCAGCAGCGACAGACCCACAGATACGCAGTATTTT.

Worth noting for this clonotype: This CDR3 is missing its conserved last phenylalanine or tryptophan, likely due to a read error. It is unclear where the CDR3 begins or ends on the DNA, so no DNA is shown, and the CDR3 is as TCRdb lists it. The chain is built from TRBV6-1 and TRBJ2-5; the table's D call, TRBD2, has no DNA check behind it. Ends included, the CDR3 has 16 residues. Germline CDR1 and CDR2: MNHNS and SASEGT. This CDR3 reads CASSENSGGGQETQYS.

This clonotype occurred a few times. The chain has TRBV6-1 and TRBJ2-5, with a weak D call TRBD2 (6 bases). The assigned J gene may be wrong: the sequence end matches TRBJ2-7 better. This CDR3 is 16 amino acids long. The V gene's germline CDR1 is MNHNS and CDR2 SASEGT. CDR3 loop: CASSERRGPFSYEQYF. CDR3 bases: TGTGCCAGCAGTGAAAGGAGGGGCCCTTTCTCCTACGAGCAGTACTTC.

This rearrangement joins TRBV7-3 to TRBJ2-5; 7 positions agree with TRBD2. The germline V gene encodes CDR1 SGHTA and CDR2 FQGTGA. The CDR3 consists of 14 residues. V gave up 4 bases and J gave up 7 bases; unmatched junction bases: 9. The CDR3 DNA follows: TGTGCCAGCAGCTCTTGGGGGGGGGTAGGGACCCAGTACTTC. Its protein product is CASSSWGGVGTQYF.

By frequency in the sample, this clonotype is medium-sized. Given a much more abundant clone one base away, this may be a read error. The chain uses TRBV6-1 and TRBJ2-1; D is undetermined. The J call may be wrong; the DNA end is better matched by TRBJ2-7. The CDR3 runs 13 residues. Germline CDR1 and CDR2: MNHNS and SASEGT. In DNA, the CDR3 is TGTGCCAGCAGTGCCCTAGAATACAATGAGCAGTACTTC. Residues: CASSALEYNEQYF.

The chain employs TRBV6-1 and TRBJ2-1; the D is unclear. The closer fit of TRBJ2-5 to the DNA end suggests the J call may be wrong. The CDR3 has 11 residues. Per germline, CDR1 MNHNS and CDR2 SASEGT. DNA of the CDR3: TGTGCCAGCAGTGGCCCCGGGACCCAGTACTTC. Its translation is CASSGPGTQYF.

This rearrangement joins TRBV6-4 to TRBJ2-3; 7 nucleotides agree with TRBD2. The tail of the sequence fits TRBJ2-7 better, so the J call may be wrong. This CDR3 is built from 16 residues. Germline values: CDR1 MRHNA, CDR2 SNTAGT. CDR3 in DNA: TGTGCCAGCAGCGAGACTAGCCTGAGAGCCAAAAATACGCAGTACTTC. This codes for CASSETSLRAKNTQYF.

V gene TRBV6-1 combines with J gene TRBJ2-7; 12 bases are a match to TRBD2. Unmatched junction bases numbered 4, after V lost 4 bases and J lost 3 bases. The CDR3 runs 15 residues. CDR1 is MNHNS and CDR2 is SASEGT in the germline V gene. The CDR3 DNA sequence: TGTGCCAGCAGTGCAGGACTAGCGGGAATCTACGAGCAGTACTTC. Its translation is CASSAGLAGIYEQYF.

Regarding this clonotype: One end of the junction is discordant with germline, which a read error may explain. V usage is TRBV6-1 and J usage is TRBJ2-3; 8 bases fit TRBD2. The CDR3 has 14 residues. Germline CDR1 MNHNS, CDR2 SASEGT. The CDR3 DNA reads as TGTGCGGCGCGCGGGGGGCGTGGGAAAGATACGCAGTATTTC. It encodes CAARGGRGKDTQYF.